Below are 4 T cell receptor beta chains sequenced from a single sample in a study of CD4+ T cells in melanoma. TCRdb keeps only in-frame clones here, not all; method: immunoSEQ multiplex PCR. In the table there are 13,000 or so clones, about 71% of which are singletons. The sample consisted of cells from a culture (not recorded whether cultured in vitro). All receptors derive from a human donor with melanoma.

This chain uses TRBV5-1 with TRBJ1-2; TRBD1 might be the D (5 bases). The V end lost 4 bases, the J end lost 4 bases, and 11 bases lay between the germline ends. Per the germline V gene, CDR1 is SGHRS and CDR2 is YFSETQ. The CDR3 is 13 residues long. CDR3 region: CASSGDASYGYTF. CDR3 sequence (DNA): TGCGCCAGCAGCGGGGACGCTAGCTATGGCTACACCTTC.

This clone was seen only a few times. The chain has TRBV5-1 and TRBJ1-6, with 10 bases identical to TRBD1. Germline CDR1 is SGHRS and CDR2 is YFSETQ. V trimming: 6 bases; J trimming: 6 bases; junction bases outside the gene matches: 6. The CDR3 runs 15 residues. The CDR3 bases are TGCGCCAGCAAGAGGACAGGGGGAATTAATTCACCCCTCCACTTT. This sequence encodes CASKRTGGINSPLHF.

This sequence joins TRBV4-2 and TRBJ1-1, with D possibly matching TRBD1 (5 bases). The CDR3 covers 15 residues. From germline, CDR1 is LGHNA and CDR2 YNFKEQ. V dropped 0 bases and J dropped 4 bases, with 12 bases sitting between them. In nucleotides, the CDR3 is TGTGCCAGCAGCCAAGAGGGGGGGAAAGGCACTGAAGCTTTCTTT. It translates to CASSQEGGKGTEAFF.

This clone was seen more than once but under ten times. The chain is built from TRBV11-2 and TRBJ1-5; 8 bases match TRBD1. J lost 4 bases, V lost 5 bases, and 4 bases had no gene match. The CDR3 runs to 14 residues. Germline CDR1 is SGHAT and CDR2 is FQNNGV. The DNA for the CDR3 is TGTGCCAGCAGCGGAAACAGGGGGAATCAGCCCCAGCATTTT. Encoded protein: CASSGNRGNQPQHF.